The text below deals with one TCR beta chain. Assay used: immunoSEQ multiplex PCR; TCRdb lists only in-frame clones, some missing. The profile shows 600,000 to 900,000 clones, approximately 85% of them singletons. The junction had 8 bases not matched to a gene; V was cut back by 6 bases and J by 3 bases. Germline loops: CDR1 GTSNPN, CDR2 SVGIG (reference sequence). This CDR3 is 15 amino acids long. The record originates from a study of shared T cell receptors in the human thymus. This sample was also put to use in a study of human thymus T cells. From that study: Donor material was obtained from healthy Finnish infants undergoing corrective surgery for congenital heart defects. Thymus specimens were resections from corrective heart surgery. Apparent skewing of V and J gene usage characterized both thymic and blood repertoires.

The specimen sequenced was thymocytes. The clonotype originates from a girl less than two years old with a congenital heart defect. V and J are TRBV30 and TRBJ1-4, with 9 bases that match TRBD1. The CDR3 sequence: CACTGGSSPNEKLFF. The CDR3 DNA reads TGTGCCTGTACAGGGGGCTCGTCCCCTAATGAAAAACTGTTTTTT.